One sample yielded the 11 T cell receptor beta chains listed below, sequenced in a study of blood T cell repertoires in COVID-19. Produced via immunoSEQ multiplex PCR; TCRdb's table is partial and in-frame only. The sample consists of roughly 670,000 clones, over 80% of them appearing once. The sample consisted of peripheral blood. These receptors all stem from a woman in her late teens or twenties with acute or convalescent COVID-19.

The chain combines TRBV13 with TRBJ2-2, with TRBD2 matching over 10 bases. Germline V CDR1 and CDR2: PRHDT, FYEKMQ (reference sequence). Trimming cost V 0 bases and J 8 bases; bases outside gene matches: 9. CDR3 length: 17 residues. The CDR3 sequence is CASSLGPSGGRVGELFF. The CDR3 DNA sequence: TGTGCCAGCAGCTTAGGCCCTAGCGGGGGCCGAGTGGGGGAGCTGTTTTTT.

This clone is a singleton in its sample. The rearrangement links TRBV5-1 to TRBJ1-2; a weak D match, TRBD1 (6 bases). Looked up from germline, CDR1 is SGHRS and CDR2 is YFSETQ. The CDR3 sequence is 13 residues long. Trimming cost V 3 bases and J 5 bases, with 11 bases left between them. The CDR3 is CASSSRGQYGYTF. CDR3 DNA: TGCGCCAGCAGCTCACGAGGACAGTATGGCTACACCTTC.

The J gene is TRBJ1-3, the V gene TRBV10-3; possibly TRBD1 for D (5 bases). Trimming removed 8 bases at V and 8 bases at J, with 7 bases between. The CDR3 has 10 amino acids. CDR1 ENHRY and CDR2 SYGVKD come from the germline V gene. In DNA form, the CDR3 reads TGTGCCATCGGAGGGGACACCATATATTTT. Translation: CAIGGDTIYF.

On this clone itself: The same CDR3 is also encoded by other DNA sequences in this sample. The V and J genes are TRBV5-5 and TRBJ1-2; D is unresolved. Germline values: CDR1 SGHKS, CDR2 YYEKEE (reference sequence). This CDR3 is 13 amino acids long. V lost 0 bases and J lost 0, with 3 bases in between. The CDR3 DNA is TGTGCCAGCAGCTTGGATACTAACTATGGCTACACCTTC. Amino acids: CASSLDTNYGYTF. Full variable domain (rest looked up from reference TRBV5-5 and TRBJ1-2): DAGVTQSPTHLIKTRGQQVTLRCSPISGHKSVSWYQQVLGQGPQFIFQYYEKEERGRGNFPDRFSARQFPNYSSELNVNALLLGDSALYLCASSLDTNYGYTFGSGTRLTVV.

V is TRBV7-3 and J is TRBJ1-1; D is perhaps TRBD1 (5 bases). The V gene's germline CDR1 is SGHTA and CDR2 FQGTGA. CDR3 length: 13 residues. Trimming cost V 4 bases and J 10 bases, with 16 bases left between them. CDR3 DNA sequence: TGTGCCAGCAGCTCTAGGGGAGGGGAGGGAGCTTTCTTT. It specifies CASSSRGGEGAFF. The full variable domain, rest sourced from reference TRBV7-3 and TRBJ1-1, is GAGVSQTPSNKVTEKGKYVELRCDPISGHTALYWYRQSLGQGPEFLIYFQGTGAADDSGLPNDRFFAVRPEGSVSTLKIQRTERGDSAVYLCASSSRGGEGAFFGQGTRLTVV.

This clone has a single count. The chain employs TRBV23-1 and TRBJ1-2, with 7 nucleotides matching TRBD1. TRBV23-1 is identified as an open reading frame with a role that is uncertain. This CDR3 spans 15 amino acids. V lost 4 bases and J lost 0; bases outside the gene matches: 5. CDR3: CASSPTGLANYGYTF. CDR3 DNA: TGCGCCAGCAGTCCGACAGGGTTAGCTAACTATGGCTACACCTTC.

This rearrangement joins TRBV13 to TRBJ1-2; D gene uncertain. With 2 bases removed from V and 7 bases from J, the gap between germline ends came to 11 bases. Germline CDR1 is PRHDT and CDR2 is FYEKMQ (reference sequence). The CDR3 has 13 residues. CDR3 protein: CASSLTAAGGYTF. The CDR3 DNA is TGTGCCAGCAGCTTAACGGCAGCGGGTGGCTACACCTTC.

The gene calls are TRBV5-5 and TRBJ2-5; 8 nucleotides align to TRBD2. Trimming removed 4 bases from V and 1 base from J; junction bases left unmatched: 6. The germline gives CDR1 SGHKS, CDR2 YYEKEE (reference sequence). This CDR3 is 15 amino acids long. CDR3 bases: TGTGCCAGCAGCCCACGGGGGGGGCCCCAAGAGACCCAGTACTTC. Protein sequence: CASSPRGGPQETQYF.

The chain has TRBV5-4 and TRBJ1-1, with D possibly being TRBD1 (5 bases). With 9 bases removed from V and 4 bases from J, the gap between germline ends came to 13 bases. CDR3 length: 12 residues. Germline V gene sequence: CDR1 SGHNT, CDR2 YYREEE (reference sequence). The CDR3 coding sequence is TGTGCCACCAGGGCAGGGCCCACTGAAGCTTTCTTT. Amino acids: CATRAGPTEAFF. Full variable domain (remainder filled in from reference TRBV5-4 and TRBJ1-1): ETGVTQSPTHLIKTRGQQVTLRCSSQSGHNTVSWYQQALGQGPQFIFQYYREEENGRGNFPPRFSGLQFPNYSSELNVNALELDDSALYLCATRAGPTEAFFGQGTRLTVV.

CDR3: CASSITELKTQYF. CDR3 nucleotides: TGTGCCAGTAGTATAACGGAGCTAAAGACCCAGTACTTC. The chain couples TRBV19 to TRBJ2-5; the D is unclear. Trimming shortened V by 2 bases and J by 6 bases, and 10 bases separated the two germline ends. CDR3 length: 13 residues. Per germline, CDR1 LNHDA and CDR2 SQIVND (reference sequence).

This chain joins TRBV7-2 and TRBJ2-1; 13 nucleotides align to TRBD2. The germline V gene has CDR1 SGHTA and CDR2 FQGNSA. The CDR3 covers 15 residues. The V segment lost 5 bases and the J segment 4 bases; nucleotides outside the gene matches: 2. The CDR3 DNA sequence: TGTGCCAGCAGCCCGGGACTAGCGGGGTACAATGAGCAGTTCTTC. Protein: CASSPGLAGYNEQFF.